These T cell receptor beta chains were read from a single sample in a study of blood T cell repertoires in COVID-19. The repertoire was sequenced with immunoSEQ multiplex PCR; TCRdb's copy has only in-frame clones and lacks some. The table lists about 180,000 clones, over 75% of them singletons. Material: peripheral blood. These receptors all stem from an elderly man with COVID-19, enrolled during active disease. CDR3s include the opening cysteine and the closing phenylalanine or tryptophan. D genes are given only for firm matches. The size of a clone is reported for some rows only, either as once, few or many, or as a class for expanded clones.

abundance | d_gene | j_gene | v_gene | CDR3aa | CDR3nt
once | TRBD1 | TRBJ2-1 | TRBV4-1 | CASSHRQGVGVEQFF | TGCGCCAGCAGCCACAGACAGGGTGTCGGGGTGGAGCAGTTCTTC
. | TRBD1 | TRBJ1-5 | TRBV6-5 | CASRRGTGEVQPQHF | TGTGCCAGCAGACGCGGGACAGGGGAAGTTCAGCCCCAGCATTTT
. | TRBD1 | TRBJ1-2 | TRBV5-6 | CASVWNRGLRGYTF | TGTGCCAGCGTCTGGAACAGGGGTTTACGAGGCTACACCTTC
. | . | TRBJ2-3 | TRBV7-3 | CASSLNRVRDTQYF | TGTGCCAGCAGCTTAAACAGGGTCCGGGATACGCAGTATTTT
. | . | TRBJ1-1 | TRBV18 | CASSKQMNTEAFF | TGTGCCAGCTCCAAACAAATGAACACTGAAGCTTTCTTT
once | . | TRBJ1-1 | TRBV12-5 | CASGLARGSLNTEAFF | TGTGCTAGTGGTTTGGCCCGCGGGAGCTTGAACACTGAAGCTTTCTTT
. | . | TRBJ1-3 | TRBV29-1 | CSYSASSGNTIYF | TGCAGTTATTCGGCTAGCTCTGGAAACACCATATATTTT
. | . | TRBJ1-6 | TRBV5-1 | CASSPTENNSPLHF | TGCGCCAGCAGCCCGACAGAAAATAATTCACCCCTCCACTTT
. | . | TRBJ1-4 | TRBV29-1 | CSAGGGVETNEKLFF | TGCAGCGCCGGAGGGGGGGTGGAGACTAATGAAAAACTGTTTTTT
. | . | TRBJ2-7 | TRBV12-3/TRBV12-4 | CASSSGFGYEQYF | TGTGCCAGCAGCTCAGGGTTTGGCTACGAGCAGTACTTC
. | . | TRBJ1-4 | TRBV19 | CASSIGRPPEREKLFF | TGTGCCAGTAGTATAGGCCGCCCGCCCGAGCGGGAAAAACTGTTTTTT
few | . | TRBJ1-2 | TRBV19 | CASSIGWTEINYGYTF | TGTGCCAGTAGTATCGGTTGGACAGAGATTAACTATGGCTACACCTTC
. | . | TRBJ1-1 | TRBV12-3/TRBV12-4 | CASSQTGTEAFF | TGTGCCAGCAGTCAAACAGGGACTGAAGCTTTCTTT
. | TRBD1 | TRBJ1-1 | TRBV27 | CASSLDREVPEAFF | TGTGCCAGCAGCTTGGACAGGGAGGTACCAGAAGCTTTCTTT
. | . | TRBJ1-5 | TRBV5-1 | CASSLARNGGGQYQPQHF | TGCGCCAGCAGCTTGGCCAGGAACGGGGGGGGCCAATATCAGCCCCAGCATTTT
. | . | TRBJ2-5 | TRBV18 | CASSQTTGSQETQYF | TGTGCCAGCTCACAAACTACAGGGTCCCAAGAGACCCAGTACTTC
. | TRBD1 | TRBJ1-2 | TRBV7-9 | CASSLADRGLISGYTF | TGTGCCAGCAGCTTAGCGGACAGGGGTTTAATTTCAGGCTACACCTTC
. | . | TRBJ2-5 | TRBV6-5 | CASSSSGVQETQYF | TGTGCCAGCAGTTCCTCAGGGGTTCAAGAGACCCAGTACTTC
. | TRBD1 | TRBJ1-2 | TRBV6-5 | CASSEGAGAGYTF | TGTGCCAGCAGCGAGGGGGCAGGGGCGGGCTACACCTTC
. | . | TRBJ1-1 | TRBV3-1/TRBV3-2 | CASSPLGGGTEAFF | TGTGCCAGCAGCCCCCTGGGGGGGGGCACTGAAGCTTTCTTT
. | . | TRBJ2-3 | TRBV7-3 | CASSLLADTQYF | TGTGCCAGCAGCTTACTCGCAGATACGCAGTATTTT
. | . | TRBJ1-1 | TRBV7-2 | CASSLHSGPTEAFF | TGTGCCAGCAGCTTACACAGCGGCCCCACTGAAGCTTTCTTT